The clone carrying this T cell receptor (beta chain) was counted between two and nine times. Its antigen remains unknown. The sample is drawn from a study of OX40 agonist ivuxolimab in advanced cancers. Findings and limits, study-wide: Expanded peripheral T-cell antigen specificity went undetermined. Normalized expansion of T-cell clones was also low for some nonresponders. More expanded clones were seen, on average, in CD8+ T cells than in CD4+. Clonal expansion by week 6 occurred in CD4+ and CD8+ blood T cells (at 0.1 to 3.0 mg/kg).

The CDR3 sequence is 15 residues long. CDR1 is MNHEY, CDR2 SMNVEV, per germline (reference sequence). V was clipped by 2 bases and J by 2 bases, with 12 bases between them. Assay: immunoSEQ multiplex PCR; the TCRdb copy retains only in-frame clones and omits some. This sample has approximately 50,000 clones, with more than 85% found just once. This TCR derives from an adult with an advanced solid tumor such as melanoma, head and neck, liver or kidney cancer. V gene TRBV27 combines with J gene TRBJ1-1; possibly TRBD1 for D (5 bases). The sample consisted of CD4+ or CD8+ T cells sorted from blood, taken in a trial of the OX40 agonist ivuxolimab. As DNA, the CDR3 is TGTGCCAGCAGTTTACGGCGTCAGGGCAACACTGAAGCTTTCTTT. This translates into CASSLRRQGNTEAFF.